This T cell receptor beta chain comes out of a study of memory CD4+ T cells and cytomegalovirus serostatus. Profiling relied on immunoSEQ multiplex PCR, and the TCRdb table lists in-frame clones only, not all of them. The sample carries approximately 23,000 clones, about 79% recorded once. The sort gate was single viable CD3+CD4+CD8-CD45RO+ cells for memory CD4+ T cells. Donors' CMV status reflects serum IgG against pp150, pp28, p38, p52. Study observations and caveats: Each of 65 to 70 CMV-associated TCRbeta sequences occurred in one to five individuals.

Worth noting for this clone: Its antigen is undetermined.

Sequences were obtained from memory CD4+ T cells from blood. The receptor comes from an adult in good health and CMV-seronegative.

CDR3 DNA: TGTGCCAGTAGTACCACCGACCTAAACTACGAGCAGTACTTC. Protein: CASSTTDLNYEQYF. The rearrangement joins TRBV19 to TRBJ2-7; D unresolved. The germline V and J ends were trimmed by 4 bases and 3 bases, with 13 bases remaining between them. In germline, CDR1 is LNHDA, CDR2 SQIVND (reference sequence). The CDR3 is 14 amino acids.